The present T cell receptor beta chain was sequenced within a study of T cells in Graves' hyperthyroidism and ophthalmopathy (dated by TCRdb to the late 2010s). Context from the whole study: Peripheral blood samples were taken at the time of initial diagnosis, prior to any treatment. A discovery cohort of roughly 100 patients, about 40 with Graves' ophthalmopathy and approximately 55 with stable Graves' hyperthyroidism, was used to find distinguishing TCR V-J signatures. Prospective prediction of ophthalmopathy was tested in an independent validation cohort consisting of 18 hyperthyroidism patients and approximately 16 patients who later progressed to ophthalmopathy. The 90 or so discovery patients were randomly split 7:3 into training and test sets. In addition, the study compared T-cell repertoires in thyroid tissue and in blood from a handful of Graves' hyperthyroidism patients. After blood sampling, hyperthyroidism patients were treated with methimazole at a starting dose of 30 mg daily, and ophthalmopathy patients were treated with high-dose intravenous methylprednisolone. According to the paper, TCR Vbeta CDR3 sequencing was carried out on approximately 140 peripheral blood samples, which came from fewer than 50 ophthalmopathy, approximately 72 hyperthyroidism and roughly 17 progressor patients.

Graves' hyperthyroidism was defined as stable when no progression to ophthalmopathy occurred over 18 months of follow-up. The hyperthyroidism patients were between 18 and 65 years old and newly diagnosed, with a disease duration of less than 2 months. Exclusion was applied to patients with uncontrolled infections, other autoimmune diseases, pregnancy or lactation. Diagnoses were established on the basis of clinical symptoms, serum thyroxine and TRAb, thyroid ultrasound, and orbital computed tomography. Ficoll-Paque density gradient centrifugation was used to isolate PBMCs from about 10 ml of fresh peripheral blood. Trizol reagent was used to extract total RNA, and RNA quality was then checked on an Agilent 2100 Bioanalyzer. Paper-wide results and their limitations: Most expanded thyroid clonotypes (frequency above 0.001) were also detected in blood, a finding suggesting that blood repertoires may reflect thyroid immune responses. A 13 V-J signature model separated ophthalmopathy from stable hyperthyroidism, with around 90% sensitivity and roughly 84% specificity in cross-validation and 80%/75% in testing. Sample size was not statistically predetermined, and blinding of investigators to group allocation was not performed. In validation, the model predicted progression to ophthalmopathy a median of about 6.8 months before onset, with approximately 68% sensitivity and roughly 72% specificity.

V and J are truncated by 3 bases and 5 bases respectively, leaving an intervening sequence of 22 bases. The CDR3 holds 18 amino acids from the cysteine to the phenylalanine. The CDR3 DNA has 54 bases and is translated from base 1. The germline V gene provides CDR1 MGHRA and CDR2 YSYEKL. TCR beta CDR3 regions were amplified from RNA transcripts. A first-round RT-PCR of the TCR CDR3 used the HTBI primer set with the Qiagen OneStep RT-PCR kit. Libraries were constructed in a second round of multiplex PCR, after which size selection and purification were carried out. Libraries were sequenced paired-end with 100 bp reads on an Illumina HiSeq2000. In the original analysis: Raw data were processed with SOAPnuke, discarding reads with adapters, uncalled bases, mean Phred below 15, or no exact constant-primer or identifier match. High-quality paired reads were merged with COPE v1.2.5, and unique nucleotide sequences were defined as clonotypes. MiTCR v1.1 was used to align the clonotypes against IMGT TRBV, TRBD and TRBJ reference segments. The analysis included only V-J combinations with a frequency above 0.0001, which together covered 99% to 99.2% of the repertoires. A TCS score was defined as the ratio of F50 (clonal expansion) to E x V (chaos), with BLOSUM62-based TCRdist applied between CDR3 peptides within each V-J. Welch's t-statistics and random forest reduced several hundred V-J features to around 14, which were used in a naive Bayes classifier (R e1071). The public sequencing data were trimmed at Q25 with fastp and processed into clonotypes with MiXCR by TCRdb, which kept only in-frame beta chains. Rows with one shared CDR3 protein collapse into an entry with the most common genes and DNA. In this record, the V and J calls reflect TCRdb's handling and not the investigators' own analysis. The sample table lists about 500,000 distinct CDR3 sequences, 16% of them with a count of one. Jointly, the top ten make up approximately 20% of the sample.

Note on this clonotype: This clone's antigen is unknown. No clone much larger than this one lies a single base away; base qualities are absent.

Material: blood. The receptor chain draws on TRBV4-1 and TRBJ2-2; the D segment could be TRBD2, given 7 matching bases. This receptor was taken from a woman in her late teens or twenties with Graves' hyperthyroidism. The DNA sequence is TGCGCCAGCAGCCACCCCGCTCGGTTAGGGGGAGGGACCGGGGAGCTGTTTTTT. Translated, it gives CASSHPARLGGGTGELFF.